This TCR beta chain was captured by sequencing in a study of shared clonotypes between healthy human individuals. Study outcomes and limitations: Owing to a small donor count, the genetic and exposure-history diversity represented was limited. Generally, estimated richness proved larger in naive subsets than it did in memory subsets.

Terminally differentiated effector memory CD45RA+ cells were excluded by CCR7 positive selection of CD45RO-negative cells. Participating donors were healthy, HIV-negative adults free of recent acute infections or vaccinations. Looked up from germline, CDR1 is MDHEN and CDR2 is SYDVKM. J gave up 4 bases and V 3 bases, and 3 bases lay outside the gene matches. This CDR3 is built from 15 residues. In the original analysis: ImmunoSEQ only sent back junction sequences with no quality scores, so filtering was done differently. Method: immunoSEQ multiplex PCR; TCRdb's copy keeps in-frame clones and lacks some. V and J calls and clone size follow that table, whereas D and trimming were derived from the DNA. The sample consists of about 750,000 clones, almost 95% of them appearing once. On this clone: Its cognate antigen is unknown.

Material for sequencing was naive CD8+ T cells sorted from blood. This clonotype was obtained from a man aged 25 to 40 in good health. The rearrangement joins TRBV28 to TRBJ1-1; 12 bases agree with TRBD1. CDR3 nucleotides: TGTGCCAGCAGTTTCCGGGACAGGGGGCTCACTGAAGCTTTCTTT. This gives the protein CASSFRDRGLTEAFF.